What follows are 9 T cell receptor beta chains derived from one specimen sequenced in a study of blood T cell repertoires in COVID-19. The assay was immunoSEQ multiplex PCR, and TCRdb's table has in-frame clones only and misses some. The sample records around 310,000 clones, about 89% being singletons. The material sequenced was peripheral blood. The receptors were gathered from a woman aged 55-69 years with acute or convalescent COVID-19.

The chain combines TRBV29-1 with TRBJ2-2; D is unresolved. The V gene's germline CDR1 is SQVTM and CDR2 ANQGSEA. Trimming removed 3 bases from V and 0 bases from J, with 5 bases in between. This CDR3 contains 13 residues. The CDR3 DNA reads TGCAGCGTTGAGTATACGAACACCGGGGAGCTGTTTTTT. Protein product: CSVEYTNTGELFF.

The chain recombines TRBV29-1 with TRBJ2-5; a possible D gene is TRBD1 (5 bases). CDR1 and CDR2 (germline): SQVTM, ANQGSEA. The CDR3 totals 14 residues. Between the trimmed V and J ends, which lost 5 bases and 3 bases, there was a span of 16 bases. CDR3 region: CSVRTVLQEETQYF. CDR3 nucleotides: TGCAGCGTTCGTACAGTCCTACAGGAAGAGACCCAGTACTTC. Variable domain in full (rest from reference TRBV29-1 and TRBJ2-5): SAVISQKPSRDICQRGTSLTIQCQVDSQVTMMFWYRQQPGQSLTLIATANQGSEATYESGFVIDKFPISRPNLTFSTLTVSNMSPEDSSIYLCSVRTVLQEETQYFGPGTRLLVL.

The chain couples TRBV2 to TRBJ2-2, with a tentative D call TRBD1 (5 bases). Trimming removed 1 base at V and 7 bases at J, with 16 bases between. Germline values: CDR1 SNHLY, CDR2 FYNNEI. The length of the CDR3 is 16 residues. As DNA, the CDR3 is TGTGCCAGCAGTGAAGACAGGTTGGGAACTGGCGGGGAGCTGTTTTTT. Amino acids: CASSEDRLGTGGELFF.

The rearrangement joins TRBV6-8 to TRBJ1-4, with D tentatively TRBD1 (5 bases). The germline V gene encodes CDR1 MNHGY and CDR2 SAAAGT. The CDR3 runs 16 residues. Trimming removed 8 bases from V and 3 bases from J, with 19 bases in between. CDR3 protein: CASPGGGICANEKLFF. CDR3 nucleotides: TGTGCCAGCCCCGGGGGGGGTATTTGCGCTAATGAAAAACTGTTTTTT.

V usage is TRBV11-2 and J usage is TRBJ2-1; the D gene is possibly TRBD1 (6 bases). CDR3 length: 14 amino acids. Germline V CDR1 and CDR2: SGHAT, FQNNGV. Trimming took off 7 bases at V and 9 bases at J, with 19 bases between the two ends. DNA for the CDR3: TGTGCCAGCAAAGAGGTTTCAGGGGCCGGTGAGCAGTTCTTC. Translating gives CASKEVSGAGEQFF. Full variable domain (remainder filled in from reference TRBV11-2 and TRBJ2-1): EAGVAQSPRYKIIEKRQSVAFWCNPISGHATLYWYQQILGQGPKLLIQFQNNGVVDDSQLPKDRFSAERLKGVDSTLKIQPAKLEDSAVYLCASKEVSGAGEQFFGPGTRLTVL.

The CDR3 nucleotides are TGTGCCAGCAGCGGAACCCCCCAGGGGCACGAGCAGTACTTC. Encoded protein: CASSGTPQGHEQYF. The genes are TRBV9 and TRBJ2-7; D is possibly TRBD1 (6 bases). The CDR3 extends over 14 amino acids. V lost 3 bases to trimming and J lost 5 bases, with 15 bases between them. Looked up from germline, CDR1 is SGDLS and CDR2 is YYNGEE.

The chain recombines TRBV19 with TRBJ1-5, with D possibly matching TRBD1 (5 bases). Trimming took off 7 bases at V and 5 bases at J, with 9 bases between the two ends. Germline V gene data show CDR1 as LNHDA and CDR2 as SQIVND (reference sequence). The CDR3 covers 12 residues. The CDR3 DNA sequence: TGTGCCAGTACAGGGTTGGATCAGCCCCAGCATTTT. Translation gives CASTGLDQPQHF. The full variable domain, in which reference TRBV19 and TRBJ1-5 provide the parts outside the CDR3, is DGGITQSPKYLFRKEGQNVTLSCEQNLNHDAMYWYRQDPGQGLRLIYYSQIVNDFQKGDIAEGYSVSREKKESFPLTVTSAQKNPTAFYLCASTGLDQPQHFGDGTRLSIL.

The chain is built from TRBV3-1 (or the pseudogene TRBV3-2) and TRBJ1-1; D unresolved. The germline V gene has CDR1 LGHDT and CDR2 YNNKEL (reference sequence). The CDR3 has 12 residues. Trimming took 4 bases from V and 2 from J, leaving 5 bases between them. The CDR3 here is CASSRGNTEAFF. The CDR3 nucleotides read TGTGCCAGCAGCCGAGGAAACACTGAAGCTTTCTTT.

The rearrangement joins TRBV2 to TRBJ1-5; D gene uncertain. The V end lost 8 bases, the J end lost 4 bases, and 15 bases lay between the germline ends. CDR3 length equals 14 residues. Germline CDR1 reads SNHLY; CDR2 reads FYNNEI. The CDR3 DNA reads TGTGCCAGCCGGGCCCCGGGGTCTAATCAGCCCCAGCATTTT. Its translation: CASRAPGSNQPQHF. Filled out from reference TRBV2 and TRBJ1-5, the complete variable domain reads EPEVTQTPSHQVTQMGQEVILRCVPISNHLYFYWYRQILGQKVEFLVSFYNNEISEKSEIFDDQFSVERPDGSNFTLKIRSTKLEDSAMYFCASRAPGSNQPQHFGDGTRLSIL.